The 27 T cell receptor beta chains below come from one sample, sequenced in a study of CD8 T cells in Susac syndrome. Reverse transcription of about 0.5 to 1 ug RNA used random hexamers. TCRdb called the immunoSEQ multiplex PCR reads again in MiXCR, with one record for every CDR3 protein. The sample has about 170,000 distinct CDR3 sequences; roughly 92% are singletons. Sequenced material: CD4+ T cells from PBMCs. These receptors were collected from a human donor with multiple sclerosis.

The chain carries TRBV18 and TRBJ2-7, with a tentative D call TRBD1 (6 bases). Trimming removed 5 bases from V and 7 bases from J, with 9 bases in between. The CDR3 covers 11 residues. Per germline, CDR1 KGHSH and CDR2 LQKENI. CDR3 sequence (DNA): TGTGCCAGCTCAGTGGACAGAGAGCAGTACTTC. Its translation: CASSVDREQYF.

V gene TRBV3-1 combines with J gene TRBJ2-7; D is unresolved. The CDR3 has 13 residues. Germline V gene lookup returns CDR1 LGHDT and CDR2 YNNKEL (reference sequence). Trimming removed 3 bases from V and 1 base from J, with 7 bases in between. The CDR3 nucleotides read TGTGCCAGCAGCCAGATGGGGTCCTACGAGCAGTACTTC. Its translation is CASSQMGSYEQYF.

The CDR3 region is CASSPRTGSMNTEAFF. The CDR3 DNA sequence: TGTGCCAGCAGCCCGAGGACAGGCTCCATGAACACTGAAGCTTTCTTT. The chain couples TRBV3-1 to TRBJ1-1; TRBD1 agrees at 7 bases. Trimming removed 4 bases from V and 0 bases from J; junction bases left unmatched: 8. Germline CDR1 and CDR2: LGHDT and YNNKEL (reference sequence). This CDR3 has 16 amino acids. The whole variable domain, remainder taken from reference TRBV3-1 and TRBJ1-1, is DTAVSQTPKYLVTQMGNDKSIKCEQNLGHDTMYWYKQDSKKFLKIMFSYNNKELIINETVPNRFSPKSPDKAHLNLHINSLELGDSAVYFCASSPRTGSMNTEAFFGQGTRLTVV.

The chain is built from TRBV4-2 and TRBJ2-5, with D possibly matching TRBD2 (5 bases). The CDR3 covers 13 residues. Deletions cut 3 bases from V and 14 bases from J, with 19 bases between. From germline, CDR1 is LGHNA and CDR2 YNFKEQ. The CDR3 DNA sequence: TGTGCCAGCAGCCAGACGGGAAACCCCAACCCCTACTTC. The encoded protein is CASSQTGNPNPYF.

A single count supports this clonotype. This chain links TRBV4-1 with TRBJ2-2, with 10 bases that match TRBD1. This CDR3 has 18 residues. Germline-derived CDR1 and CDR2 are MGHRA and YSYEKL. V gave up 1 base and J gave up 7 bases; unmatched junction bases: 12. Here the CDR3 reads CASSQGATGGQSGGELFF. In DNA, the CDR3 is TGCGCCAGCAGCCAAGGGGCGACAGGGGGCCAAAGCGGCGGGGAGCTGTTTTTT.

V usage is TRBV3-1 and J usage is TRBJ2-5; 11 nucleotides agree with TRBD2. The germline V gene has CDR1 LGHDT and CDR2 YNNKEL (reference sequence). V shed 1 base, J shed 1 base, and the junction held 5 bases outside the gene matches. The CDR3 is 17 residues long. The CDR3 DNA is TGTGCCAGCAGCCAAGGACTAGCGGGGTTACTCCAAGAGACCCAGTACTTC. It yields the protein CASSQGLAGLLQETQYF.

The V call is TRBV9, the J call TRBJ1-2; 9 bases align to TRBD1. CDR1 and CDR2 from the germline V gene are SGDLS and YYNGEE. V lost 3 bases and J lost 6; bases outside the gene matches: 9. The CDR3 consists of 15 residues. CDR3 loop: CASSAGQGKYDGYTF. In DNA form, the CDR3 reads TGTGCCAGCAGCGCAGGACAGGGGAAGTATGATGGCTACACCTTC. The whole variable domain, remainder taken from reference TRBV9 and TRBJ1-2, is DSGVTQTPKHLITATGQRVTLRCSPRSGDLSVYWYQQSLDQGLQFLIQYYNGEERAKGNILERFSAQQFPDLHSELNLSSLELGDSALYFCASSAGQGKYDGYTFGSGTRLTVV.

V gene TRBV13 combines with J gene TRBJ2-1, with 8 nucleotides matching TRBD2. CDR3 length: 14 residues. The ends lost 5 bases at V and 8 bases at J; junction bases unmatched: 8. Germline V CDR1 and CDR2: PRHDT, FYEKMQ (reference sequence). The DNA for the CDR3 is TGTGCCAGCAGCCACGGGAGGGTAGGTTATGAGCAGTTCTTC. Protein product: CASSHGRVGYEQFF. Full variable domain (outside the CDR3, taken from reference TRBV13 and TRBJ2-1): AAGVIQSPRHLIKEKRETATLKCYPIPRHDTVYWYQQGPGQDPQFLISFYEKMQSDKGSIPDRFSAQQFSDYHSELNMSSLELGDSALYFCASSHGRVGYEQFFGPGTRLTVL.

V usage is TRBV6-5 and J usage is TRBJ2-7; D might be TRBD1 (6 bases). The CDR3 runs to 14 residues. The V end lost 8 bases, the J end lost 3 bases, and 17 bases lay between the germline ends. Germline V lookup: CDR1 MNHEY, CDR2 SVGAGI. The CDR3 sequence: CASSRDIHNYEQYF. In nucleotides, the CDR3 is TGTGCCAGCTCCCGGGACATACATAACTACGAGCAGTACTTC.

J is TRBJ2-5 and V is TRBV12-3 or TRBV12-4; possibly TRBD1 for D (6 bases). V lost 5 bases and J lost 5, with 15 bases in between. The CDR3 covers 14 residues. CDR3 bases: TGTGCCAGCAGTCTAACAGGGACGGGGGAGACCCAGTACTTC. It encodes CASSLTGTGETQYF.

The CDR3 sequence: CASSLTGSNQPQHF. The DNA of the CDR3 is TGTGCCAGCAGTTTGACAGGGTCCAATCAGCCCCAGCATTTT. This chain connects TRBV25-1 to TRBJ1-5; 7 nucleotides line up with TRBD1. Per germline, CDR1 MGHDK and CDR2 SYGVNS. V shed 5 bases and J 3 bases; nucleotides not matched to a gene: 4. The CDR3 loop spans 14 amino acids.

Comment on this clonotype: An end of the junction differs from the germline gene, which may be a read error. Here the CDR3 reads CVSSQESGEAFF. DNA of the CDR3: TGTGTCAGCAGCCAAGAAAGTGGGGAAGCTTTCTTT. This sequence joins TRBV3-1 and TRBJ1-1; unclear D gene. CDR1 LGHDT and CDR2 YNNKEL come from the germline V gene (reference sequence). The CDR3 spans 12 residues.

The V and J genes are TRBV19 and TRBJ2-7, with D tentatively TRBD1 (5 bases). V was cut by 3 bases and J by 6 bases, with 15 bases left in between. The CDR3 sequence is 14 residues long. Germline loops: CDR1 LNHDA, CDR2 SQIVND (reference sequence). The CDR3 DNA is TGTGCCAGTAGTATGGGGCAGGTCAACTCCGAGCAGTACTTC. It codes for CASSMGQVNSEQYF.

The chain links TRBV6-5 to TRBJ2-1, with no clear D. Trimming stripped 2 bases from V and 8 bases from J, with 4 bases between. This CDR3 comprises 11 residues. Looked up from germline, CDR1 is MNHEY and CDR2 is SVGAGI. CDR3 protein: CASSYRDEQFF. The DNA for the CDR3 is TGTGCCAGCAGTTACAGGGATGAGCAGTTCTTC.

The chain combines TRBV6-6 with TRBJ2-2; the match to TRBD2 covers 8 bases. Germline values: CDR1 MNHNY, CDR2 SVGAGI (reference sequence). V lost 9 bases and J lost 4; bases outside the gene matches: 7. The CDR3 runs to 14 residues. Here the CDR3 DNA reads TGTGCCAGTACGGGGGGGCCTAGCACCGGGGAGCTGTTTTTT. Its protein product is CASTGGPSTGELFF.

This clonotype appeared a single time. J is TRBJ2-5 and V is TRBV6-5; D not certain. The CDR3 extends over 14 amino acids. Germline-derived CDR1 and CDR2 are MNHEY and SVGAGI. V shed 0 bases and J shed 11 bases, with 16 bases lying between them. The CDR3: CASSYSIFGRVQYF. CDR3 sequence (DNA): TGTGCCAGCAGTTACTCGATATTCGGGCGCGTTCAGTACTTC.

The chain combines TRBV20-1 with TRBJ2-1; D not resolved. The CDR3 sequence is 15 residues long. In germline, CDR1 is DFQATT, CDR2 SNEGSKA (reference sequence). The V gene lost 6 bases and the J gene lost 6 bases, with 21 bases spanning the gap. As DNA, the CDR3 is TGCAGTGCCGCCCCTTGGGCCTCAGTTTCCAATGAGCAGTTCTTC. It specifies CSAAPWASVSNEQFF.

The rearrangement joins TRBV28 to TRBJ2-3; D not resolved. In germline, CDR1 is MDHEN, CDR2 SYDVKM. V lost 7 bases to trimming and J lost 2 bases, with 13 bases between them. This CDR3 comprises 14 residues. The CDR3 DNA follows: TGTGCCAGCAATCAGAGGCAGGCCACAGATACGCAGTATTTT. Its protein product is CASNQRQATDTQYF. Together with reference TRBV28 and TRBJ2-3, the CDR3 gives the full variable domain: DVKVTQSSRYLVKRTGEKVFLECVQDMDHENMFWYRQDPGLGLRLIYFSYDVKMKEKGDIPEGYSVSREKKERFSLILESASTNQTSMYLCASNQRQATDTQYFGPGTRLTVL.

In this sample, this clonotype turned up once. V usage is TRBV28 and J usage is TRBJ1-2; D gene ambiguous. This CDR3 region has 14 residues. Trimming shortened V by 5 bases and J by 4 bases, and 14 bases separated the two germline ends. Germline lookup yields CDR1 MDHEN and CDR2 SYDVKM. The CDR3 nucleotides are TGTGCCAGCAGTATTACCGGGGATGGCTATGGCTACACCTTC. Translating gives CASSITGDGYGYTF.

In this sample, this clonotype turned up a few times. The chain couples TRBV5-1 to TRBJ2-2; the D gene is possibly TRBD1 (5 bases). With 1 base removed from V and 4 bases from J, the gap between germline ends came to 14 bases. The germline gives CDR1 SGHRS, CDR2 YFSETQ. The CDR3 totals 16 residues. CDR3 nucleotide sequence: TGCGCCAGCAGCTTGATCCTGAGCACAGGCACCGGGGAGCTGTTTTTT. This sequence encodes CASSLILSTGTGELFF. The whole variable domain, remainder taken from reference TRBV5-1 and TRBJ2-2, is KAGVTQTPRYLIKTRGQQVTLSCSPISGHRSVSWYQQTPGQGLQFLFEYFSETQRNKGNFPGRFSGRQFSNSRSEMNVSTLELGDSALYLCASSLILSTGTGELFFGEGSRLTVL.

This chain joins TRBV12-3 or TRBV12-4 and TRBJ1-2; 8 bases map to TRBD1. This CDR3 is 13 amino acids long. J was trimmed by 3 bases and V by 5 bases; bases with no gene match: 2. CDR3 bases: TGTGCCAGCAGTCAGACAGGGGACTATGGCTACACCTTC. This gives the protein CASSQTGDYGYTF.

CDR3 amino acids: CASSPLWAGTNTGELFF. The CDR3 DNA follows: TGTGCCAGCAGCCCACTGTGGGCAGGAACGAACACCGGGGAGCTGTTTTTT. The chain joins TRBV5-6 to TRBJ2-2, with no clear D. This CDR3 comprises 17 residues. Deletions cut 4 bases from V and 0 bases from J, with 16 bases between. Germline CDR1 SGHDT, CDR2 YYEEEE. The full variable domain, rest sourced from reference TRBV5-6 and TRBJ2-2, is DAGVTQSPTHLIKTRGQQVTLRCSPKSGHDTVSWYQQALGQGPQFIFQYYEEEERQRGNFPDRFSGHQFPNYSSELNVNALLLGDSALYLCASSPLWAGTNTGELFFGEGSRLTVL.

The genes are TRBV7-2 and TRBJ1-1; no reliable D call. CDR3 length: 14 residues. Trimming took 1 base from V and 1 from J, leaving 7 bases between them. Germline assignment: CDR1 SGHTA and CDR2 FQGNSA. The CDR3 reads CASSLVGRNTEAFF. For the CDR3, the DNA is TGTGCCAGCAGCTTAGTAGGTCGGAACACTGAAGCTTTCTTT.

The chain couples TRBV28 to TRBJ1-1; 10 nucleotides agree with TRBD1. The V and J ends lost 7 bases and 6 bases, in that order; junction bases with no gene match: 8. CDR1 and CDR2 from the germline V gene are MDHEN and SYDVKM. The length of the CDR3 is 14 residues. The CDR3 nucleotides read TGTGCCAGCACCCTCCCGGGACAGGGGCCTGAAGCTTTCTTT. This gives the protein CASTLPGQGPEAFF.

This clonotype was seen only once. The rearrangement joins TRBV2 to TRBJ1-5; TRBD1 is a possible D gene (5 bases). Germline CDR1 SNHLY, CDR2 FYNNEI. The CDR3 is 13 amino acids. The germline V and J ends were trimmed by 7 bases and 6 bases, with 13 bases remaining between them. The DNA of the CDR3 is TGTGCCAGCATTGCAGGCCAGGGTCAGCCCCAGCATTTT. Translation: CASIAGQGQPQHF. Using reference TRBV2 and TRBJ1-5 for the parts outside the CDR3, the full variable domain is EPEVTQTPSHQVTQMGQEVILRCVPISNHLYFYWYRQILGQKVEFLVSFYNNEISEKSEIFDDQFSVERPDGSNFTLKIRSTKLEDSAMYFCASIAGQGQPQHFGDGTRLSIL.

The V and J genes are TRBV20-1 and TRBJ2-7; D possibly corresponds to TRBD2 (6 bases). V lost 5 bases and J lost 0, with 17 bases in between. The CDR3 spans 15 residues. Germline values: CDR1 DFQATT, CDR2 SNEGSKA (reference sequence). The CDR3 sequence: CSAHSGLLDSYEQYF. DNA for the CDR3: TGCAGTGCTCACTCGGGACTCTTGGACTCCTACGAGCAGTACTTC.

The rearrangement links TRBV6-5 to TRBJ1-2; no firm D call. Looked up from germline, CDR1 is MNHEY and CDR2 is SVGAGI. The CDR3 consists of 15 residues. Trimming left V 4 bases short and J 7 bases short, with 19 bases between. In DNA, the CDR3 is TGTGCCAGCAGTTCGCCTAACAGAGTCGGAAGTGGCTACACCTTC. Translated: CASSSPNRVGSGYTF.